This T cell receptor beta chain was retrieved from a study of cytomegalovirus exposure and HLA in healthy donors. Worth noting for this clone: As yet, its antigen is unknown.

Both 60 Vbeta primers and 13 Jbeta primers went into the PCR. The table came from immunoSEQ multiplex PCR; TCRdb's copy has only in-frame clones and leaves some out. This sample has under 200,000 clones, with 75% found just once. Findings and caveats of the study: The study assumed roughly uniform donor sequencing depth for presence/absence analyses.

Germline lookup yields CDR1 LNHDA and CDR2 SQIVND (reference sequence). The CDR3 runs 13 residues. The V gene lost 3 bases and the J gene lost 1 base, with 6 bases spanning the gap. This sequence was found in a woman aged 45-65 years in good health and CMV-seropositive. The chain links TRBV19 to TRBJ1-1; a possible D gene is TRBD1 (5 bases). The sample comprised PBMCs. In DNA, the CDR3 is TGTGCCAGTAGTATGGGGGGGAACACTGAAGCTTTCTTT. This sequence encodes CASSMGGNTEAFF.